This entry describes one T cell receptor (beta chain). These data originate in a study of blood T cell repertoires in COVID-19. Study background: Acute and convalescent COVID-19 specimens originated in the United States, Italy and Spain. Sample material is recorded as cDNA or gDNA derived from T cells, B-cell-depleted T cells, or PBMCs.

Original data processing: Estimation of nucleated cell counts relied on the amplification of reference gene primers. TCRdb's table, derived via immunoSEQ multiplex PCR, lists solely in-frame clones and lacks some. The DNA gave D and trimming, while V, J and clone size come from that table. The data contain 60,000 to 75,000 clones, roughly two thirds of them singletons. Cohort assignment relied on participant-reported clinical history. The source of this sequence is a woman aged 60-70 years who had been exposed to COVID-19. The sequenced sample was PBMCs or T cells enriched from blood (not recorded which).

The CDR3 sequence: CASSPQVGGNGYTF. The CDR3 nucleotides read TGCGCCAGCAGTCCCCAAGTCGGAGGGAATGGCTACACCTTC. The chain couples TRBV5-1 to TRBJ1-2, with D hard to call. Trimming took 5 bases from V and 6 from J, leaving 17 bases between them. The length of the CDR3 is 14 residues. Germline V gives CDR1 SGHRS, CDR2 YFSETQ. The full variable domain, rest sourced from reference TRBV5-1 and TRBJ1-2, is KAGVTQTPRYLIKTRGQQVTLSCSPISGHRSVSWYQQTPGQGLQFLFEYFSETQRNKGNFPGRFSGRQFSNSRSEMNVSTLELGDSALYLCASSPQVGGNGYTFGSGTRLTVV.